The entry below describes one TCR beta chain. What it binds is unknown. This sample was taken from a study of T cell responses to AZD1222 COVID-19 vaccine. Study results and caveats: Clonal diversity may have been underestimated, and the donors were mostly white British, with more females than males. A rise in Spike-specific TCR breadth and depth followed two AZD1222 doses.

There are 15 residues in the CDR3. V trimming: 4 bases; J trimming: 8 bases; junction bases outside the gene matches: 4. Germline loops: CDR1 LGHDT, CDR2 YNNKEL (reference sequence). The analysis combined second doses at about 4 or about 12 weeks. TCRdb keeps only in-frame clones here, not all; method: immunoSEQ multiplex PCR. The table shows roughly 100,000 clones, with 87% occurring only once. The V and J genes are TRBV3-1 (or the pseudogene TRBV3-2) and TRBJ1-6; 11 bases line up with TRBD1. This receptor was obtained from an adult who received the AZD1222 COVID-19 vaccine. The source material was peripheral blood, sampled 28 days after the second AZD1222 dose. The chain's CDR3 is CASSPWTGGDSPLHF. The DNA for the CDR3 is TGTGCCAGCAGCCCTTGGACAGGGGGCGATTCACCCCTCCACTTT.